The clone carrying this T cell receptor (beta chain) came up many times. The antigen remains undetermined. Time point defined: longitudinal time-point 3. The unsorted libraries were prepared from 2 million PBMCs (stored at -80 C). These data come from a study of neurological immune-mediated disorders. Study-wide findings and caveats: Sharing of CDR3 amino acid sequences among expanded clones across subjects was absent, suggesting private repertoires in all groups.

Synthesis of cDNA used 5'RACE (with 10-nucleotide random UMIs). One entry per CDR3 protein, called by TCRdb with MiXCR from the 5' RACE reads. Altogether approximately 50,000 distinct CDR3 sequences are present, roughly 8.4% being singletons, with the ten largest covering under 2%. The CDR3 is 14 amino acids. V was pared by 10 bases and J by 4 bases, with 17 bases between. V and J are TRBV12-3 or TRBV12-4 and TRBJ2-1; the D gene is possibly TRBD1 (6 bases). Sequencing input: PBMCs. This sequence originates from a woman aged 40 to 49 in good health. The CDR3 loop is CATLSYRDYNEQFF. For the CDR3, the DNA is TGTGCCACCCTATCTTACAGGGATTACAATGAGCAGTTCTTC.